A selection of T cell receptor beta chains follows, all from one sample in a study of CD8+ T cells in alopecia areata. Assay used: immunoSEQ multiplex PCR; TCRdb lists only in-frame clones, some missing. The sample contains over 200,000 clones, 64% of which appear only once. The material sequenced was CD4+ T cells sorted from blood, taken at week 4, from a patient treated with tofacitinib. All receptors derive from a human donor with alopecia areata. The CDR3 runs from the conserved cysteine through the conserved F or W. Each record gives: J gene, clone size, V gene, D gene, CDR3 DNA, CDR3 protein. D genes are given only for firm matches. Size tells how often a clone was seen (once, few, many) or the class of an expanded clone, and some rows leave it out.

j_call: TRBJ1-2
clone_size: few
v_call: TRBV18
d_call: NA
cdr3_nt: TGTGCCAGCTCACCACCGGCAGGGCGGGTATTGAAGGGCTACACCTTC
cdr3_aa: CASSPPAGRVLKGYTF

j_call: TRBJ1-2
clone_size: NA
v_call: TRBV11-3
d_call: NA
cdr3_nt: TGTGCCAGCAGCTTAGGTATGGGGGTGGATCATGGCTACACCTTC
cdr3_aa: CASSLGMGVDHGYTF

j_call: TRBJ2-1
clone_size: NA
v_call: TRBV11-2
d_call: NA
cdr3_nt: TGTGCCAGCAGCTTCGGTCAGGGTGATGAGCAGTTCTTC
cdr3_aa: CASSFGQGDEQFF

j_call: TRBJ1-2
clone_size: NA
v_call: TRBV29-1
d_call: NA
cdr3_nt: TGCAGCGTTGGAAGGGGAAGGTATGGCTACACCTTC
cdr3_aa: CSVGRGRYGYTF

j_call: TRBJ1-3
clone_size: NA
v_call: TRBV9
d_call: TRBD1
cdr3_nt: TGTGCCAGCAGCCACCCTCTTTCAGGACAGGGCTCTGGAAACACCATATATTTT
cdr3_aa: CASSHPLSGQGSGNTIYF

j_call: TRBJ2-7
clone_size: NA
v_call: TRBV19
d_call: NA
cdr3_nt: TGTGCCAGTAGGCCGGGACGTTCCGCCGAGCAGTACTTC
cdr3_aa: CASRPGRSAEQYF

j_call: TRBJ1-1
clone_size: NA
v_call: TRBV2
d_call: TRBD1
cdr3_nt: TGTGCCAGCACCACGACAGGGGTAGGAACTGAAGCTTTCTTT
cdr3_aa: CASTTTGVGTEAFF

j_call: TRBJ1-1
clone_size: NA
v_call: TRBV7-8
d_call: NA
cdr3_nt: TGTGCCAGCAGCTTAGCGTGGGTTGACACTGAAGCTTTCTTT
cdr3_aa: CASSLAWVDTEAFF

j_call: TRBJ2-1
clone_size: NA
v_call: TRBV29-1
d_call: TRBD2
cdr3_nt: TGCAGCGTTGATGGAACTAGCGGGGGACGGCAGTTCTTC
cdr3_aa: CSVDGTSGGRQFF

j_call: TRBJ1-2
clone_size: NA
v_call: TRBV6-5
d_call: TRBD1
cdr3_nt: TGTGCCAGCAAGGAAAAAGGGGGCTTCTATGGCTACACCTTC
cdr3_aa: CASKEKGGFYGYTF